The 13 T cell receptor beta chains in this list originate from one sample, sequenced in a study of human versus mouse CDR3 diversity and MHC coevolution. The table came from immunoSEQ multiplex PCR; TCRdb's copy has only in-frame clones and leaves some out. Of some 80,000 clones listed, roughly 90% are singletons. Sequenced material: naive CD4+ T cells from blood. Subset indicated: CD45RO-negative CD62L-positive naive CD4 T cells. The receptors were gathered from a person aged 30-70 years in good health.

The V gene is TRBV19, the J gene TRBJ1-5; D unclear. The V end lost 8 bases, the J end lost 5 bases, and 16 bases lay between the germline ends. This CDR3 has 14 amino acids. Germline V CDR1 and CDR2: LNHDA, SQIVND (reference sequence). The CDR3 region has the DNA TGTGCCAGTGTGGAAATGGGGAGGGATCAGCCCCAGCATTTT. Protein: CASVEMGRDQPQHF.

The chain joins TRBV6-6 to TRBJ2-1; 9 positions match TRBD1. Per the germline V gene, CDR1 is MNHNY and CDR2 is SVGAGI (reference sequence). The CDR3 sequence is 16 residues long. J was trimmed by 9 bases and V by 0 bases; bases with no gene match: 9. The CDR3 DNA follows: TGTGCCAGCAGTTACTCCCCGGACAGGGGTTTGGGTGAGCAGTTCTTC. It codes for CASSYSPDRGLGEQFF.

The chain combines TRBV30 with TRBJ2-5; 7 bases line up with TRBD2. The CDR3 runs to 14 residues. V lost 5 bases, J lost 5 bases, and 11 bases stayed unmatched. The germline V gene encodes CDR1 GTSNPN and CDR2 SVGIG (reference sequence). In DNA form, the CDR3 reads TGTGCCTGGGTAGCGGGCCGGTCGGGGGAGACCCAGTACTTC. Translating it yields CAWVAGRSGETQYF.

V and J are TRBV28 and TRBJ1-1; D possibly corresponds to TRBD1 (6 bases). Trimming pared 3 bases from V and 5 bases from J, leaving 13 bases between. Germline assignment: CDR1 MDHEN and CDR2 SYDVKM. This CDR3 is 14 amino acids long. CDR3 loop: CASSFPETGTEAFF. The DNA for the CDR3 is TGTGCCAGCAGTTTTCCTGAAACAGGGACTGAAGCTTTCTTT.

This rearrangement joins TRBV7-9 to TRBJ1-1; TRBD1 might be the D (6 bases). The CDR3 contains 14 residues. Germline assignment: CDR1 SEHNR and CDR2 FQNEAQ (reference sequence). The V gene lost 8 bases and the J gene lost 1 base, with 14 bases spanning the gap. The CDR3 region is CASGTFTENTEAFF. For the CDR3, the DNA is TGTGCCAGCGGGACATTCACAGAGAACACTGAAGCTTTCTTT.

This clone was observed a single time. V usage is TRBV6-5 and J usage is TRBJ2-7; TRBD1 is a possible D gene (6 bases). With 0 bases removed from V and 5 bases from J, the gap between germline ends came to 14 bases. The CDR3 extends over 15 amino acids. The germline CDR1 and CDR2 sequences are MNHEY and SVGAGI. CDR3 region: CASSYSIGGRNEQYF. CDR3 bases: TGTGCCAGCAGTTACTCAATAGGGGGTAGGAACGAGCAGTACTTC.

The chain recombines TRBV21-1 with TRBJ2-3; the table's D call of TRBD1 was not tested on the DNA. TRBV21-1 is a pseudogene segment. The CDR3 runs to 12 residues. The CDR3 DNA reads TGTGCCAGGGACAGCCGCACAGATACGCAGTATTTT. Amino acid sequence: CARDSRTDTQYF.

V gene TRBV19 combines with J gene TRBJ1-2; 8 bases align to TRBD1. Germline V gives CDR1 LNHDA, CDR2 SQIVND (reference sequence). Germline trimming cut 5 bases from V and 2 bases from J; bases unmatched to any gene: 10. The CDR3 sequence is 16 residues long. The chain's CDR3 is CASSLWDRPLNYGYTF. DNA for the CDR3: TGTGCCAGTAGTCTTTGGGACAGGCCGCTCAACTATGGCTACACCTTC.

This chain joins TRBV7-7 and TRBJ2-5, with TRBD1 as a possible D gene (7 bases). Germline values: CDR1 SSHAT, CDR2 FNYEAQ (reference sequence). The V end was cut by 4 bases, the J end by 5 bases, with 17 bases between. This CDR3 is 15 amino acids long. The CDR3 here is CASSSLQGGGETQYF. In nucleotides, the CDR3 is TGTGCCAGCAGCTCACTGCAGGGGGGCGGGGAGACCCAGTACTTC.

The chain uses TRBV7-2 and TRBJ1-5; no definite D call. CDR3 length equals 14 residues. The germline V and J ends were trimmed by 1 base and 4 bases, with 8 bases remaining between them. Germline V gene data show CDR1 as SGHTA and CDR2 as FQGNSA. CDR3 loop: CASSLVGLNQPQHF. The CDR3 DNA is TGTGCCAGCAGCTTAGTCGGTTTAAATCAGCCCCAGCATTTT.

The chain uses TRBV25-1 and TRBJ1-5; no definite D call. V was cut by 2 bases and J by 2 bases, with 10 bases left in between. CDR1 and CDR2 from the germline V gene are MGHDK and SYGVNS. The CDR3 has 15 amino acids. The CDR3: CASSEGGGGNQPQHF. The CDR3 DNA reads as TGTGCCAGCAGTGAAGGAGGTGGGGGCAATCAGCCCCAGCATTTT.

The chain employs TRBV30 and TRBJ1-4; D gene uncertain. This CDR3 has 15 residues. V was cut by 4 bases and J by 0 bases, with 12 bases left in between. The germline V gene encodes CDR1 GTSNPN and CDR2 SVGIG (reference sequence). The DNA for the CDR3 is TGTGCCTGGACCCCGGGTACTGCAACTAATGAAAAACTGTTTTTT. Amino acids: CAWTPGTATNEKLFF.

The chain recombines TRBV29-1 with TRBJ1-2; D call uncertain. Germline lookup yields CDR1 SQVTM and CDR2 ANQGSEA. This CDR3 spans 14 amino acids. The V and J ends lost 8 bases and 6 bases respectively, with 22 bases between them. CDR3 nucleotide sequence: TGCAGCACAAGCCCCCGATCAAGGGAGGATGGCTACACCTTC. This translates into CSTSPRSREDGYTF.